This TCR beta chain was documented in a study of blood T cells in healthy people across ages. As for the study in general: Template-switching capture recovered about one barcoded beta molecule per two T cells.

CDR3 size: 15 residues. Germline assignment: CDR1 SEHNR and CDR2 FQNEAQ (reference sequence). With a J-beta primer mix and a sample-barcoded 5' primer, a second PCR ran about 6 to 11 cycles. One entry per CDR3 protein results from TCRdb running MiXCR on the 5' RACE reads. The data show some 860,000 distinct CDR3 sequences, about 56% seen once. The table lists this clonotype with a count of one. Each donor supplied roughly 9 milliliters of peripheral blood. The chain is built from TRBV7-9 and TRBJ2-5; unclear D gene. The end of the DNA fits TRBJ2-4 better, so the J call may be wrong. The source material was blood. This clonotype originated in a man in his forties or fifties in good health. The CDR3 is CASSLSPRIYGIQYF. For the CDR3, the DNA is TGTGCCAGCAGCTTATCGCCTAGAATCTATGGCATTCAGTACTTC.